The source of this TCR beta chain is a study of long-term antiretroviral therapy in people with HIV. Findings and caveats of the study: Diversity increased after ART yet remained lower than in transplant donor controls. Participants lacked recorded data on ART adherence, viral resistance or therapy changes.

Donors needed at least one pre-ART PBMC sample plus at least two post-ART samples. Each specimen consisted of about 1-10 million cryopreserved PBMC prior to extraction of DNA. Germline-derived CDR1 and CDR2 are GTSNPN and SVGIG (reference sequence). V trimming: 5 bases; J trimming: 8 bases; junction bases outside the gene matches: 7. The CDR3 covers 14 residues. Survey level was the resolution at which the v3.0 immunoSEQ assay ran. Only in-frame clones appear in the TCRdb table, and some are missing; sequencing was by immunoSEQ multiplex PCR. The sample carries approximately 20,000 clones, less than 85% recorded once. Points on this clone: Antigen specificity is unknown.

This chain joins TRBV30 and TRBJ2-1, with 12 nucleotides matching TRBD1. Sample: unsorted PBMCs, taken 0.2 years after starting antiretroviral therapy. The receptor was isolated from a woman between 35 and 50 years old with HIV. CDR3 amino acids: CAWSTGTGGYEQFF. Written as DNA, the CDR3 is TGTGCCTGGTCTACCGGGACAGGGGGCTATGAGCAGTTCTTC.